This TCR beta chain was profiled in a study of CD8 T cells in Susac syndrome. TCR beta sequences were obtained from blood CD8+ and CD4+ T cells. The authors negatively isolated CD8+ and CD4+ T cells and FACS-enriched TEMRA cells. The V and J ends lost 2 bases and 7 bases, in that order; junction bases with no gene match: 14. The CDR3 covers 17 residues. In germline, CDR1 is SGHTA, CDR2 FQGTGA. Random hexamers were used to reverse transcribe about 0.5 to 1 ug of RNA. TCRdb reanalysed the immunoSEQ multiplex PCR reads using MiXCR and keeps one entry per CDR3 protein. The table lists some 140,000 distinct CDR3 sequences, more than 85% of them singletons.

The V and J genes are TRBV7-3 and TRBJ2-1; 7 nucleotides align to TRBD2. Sequencing used CD8+ T cells from PBMCs. The TCR was taken from a human donor with Susac syndrome. CDR3 in DNA: TGTGCCAGCAGCTTATCGAGCGGGAACTCGCGGGGGAATGAGCAGTTCTTC. It translates to CASSLSSGNSRGNEQFF.